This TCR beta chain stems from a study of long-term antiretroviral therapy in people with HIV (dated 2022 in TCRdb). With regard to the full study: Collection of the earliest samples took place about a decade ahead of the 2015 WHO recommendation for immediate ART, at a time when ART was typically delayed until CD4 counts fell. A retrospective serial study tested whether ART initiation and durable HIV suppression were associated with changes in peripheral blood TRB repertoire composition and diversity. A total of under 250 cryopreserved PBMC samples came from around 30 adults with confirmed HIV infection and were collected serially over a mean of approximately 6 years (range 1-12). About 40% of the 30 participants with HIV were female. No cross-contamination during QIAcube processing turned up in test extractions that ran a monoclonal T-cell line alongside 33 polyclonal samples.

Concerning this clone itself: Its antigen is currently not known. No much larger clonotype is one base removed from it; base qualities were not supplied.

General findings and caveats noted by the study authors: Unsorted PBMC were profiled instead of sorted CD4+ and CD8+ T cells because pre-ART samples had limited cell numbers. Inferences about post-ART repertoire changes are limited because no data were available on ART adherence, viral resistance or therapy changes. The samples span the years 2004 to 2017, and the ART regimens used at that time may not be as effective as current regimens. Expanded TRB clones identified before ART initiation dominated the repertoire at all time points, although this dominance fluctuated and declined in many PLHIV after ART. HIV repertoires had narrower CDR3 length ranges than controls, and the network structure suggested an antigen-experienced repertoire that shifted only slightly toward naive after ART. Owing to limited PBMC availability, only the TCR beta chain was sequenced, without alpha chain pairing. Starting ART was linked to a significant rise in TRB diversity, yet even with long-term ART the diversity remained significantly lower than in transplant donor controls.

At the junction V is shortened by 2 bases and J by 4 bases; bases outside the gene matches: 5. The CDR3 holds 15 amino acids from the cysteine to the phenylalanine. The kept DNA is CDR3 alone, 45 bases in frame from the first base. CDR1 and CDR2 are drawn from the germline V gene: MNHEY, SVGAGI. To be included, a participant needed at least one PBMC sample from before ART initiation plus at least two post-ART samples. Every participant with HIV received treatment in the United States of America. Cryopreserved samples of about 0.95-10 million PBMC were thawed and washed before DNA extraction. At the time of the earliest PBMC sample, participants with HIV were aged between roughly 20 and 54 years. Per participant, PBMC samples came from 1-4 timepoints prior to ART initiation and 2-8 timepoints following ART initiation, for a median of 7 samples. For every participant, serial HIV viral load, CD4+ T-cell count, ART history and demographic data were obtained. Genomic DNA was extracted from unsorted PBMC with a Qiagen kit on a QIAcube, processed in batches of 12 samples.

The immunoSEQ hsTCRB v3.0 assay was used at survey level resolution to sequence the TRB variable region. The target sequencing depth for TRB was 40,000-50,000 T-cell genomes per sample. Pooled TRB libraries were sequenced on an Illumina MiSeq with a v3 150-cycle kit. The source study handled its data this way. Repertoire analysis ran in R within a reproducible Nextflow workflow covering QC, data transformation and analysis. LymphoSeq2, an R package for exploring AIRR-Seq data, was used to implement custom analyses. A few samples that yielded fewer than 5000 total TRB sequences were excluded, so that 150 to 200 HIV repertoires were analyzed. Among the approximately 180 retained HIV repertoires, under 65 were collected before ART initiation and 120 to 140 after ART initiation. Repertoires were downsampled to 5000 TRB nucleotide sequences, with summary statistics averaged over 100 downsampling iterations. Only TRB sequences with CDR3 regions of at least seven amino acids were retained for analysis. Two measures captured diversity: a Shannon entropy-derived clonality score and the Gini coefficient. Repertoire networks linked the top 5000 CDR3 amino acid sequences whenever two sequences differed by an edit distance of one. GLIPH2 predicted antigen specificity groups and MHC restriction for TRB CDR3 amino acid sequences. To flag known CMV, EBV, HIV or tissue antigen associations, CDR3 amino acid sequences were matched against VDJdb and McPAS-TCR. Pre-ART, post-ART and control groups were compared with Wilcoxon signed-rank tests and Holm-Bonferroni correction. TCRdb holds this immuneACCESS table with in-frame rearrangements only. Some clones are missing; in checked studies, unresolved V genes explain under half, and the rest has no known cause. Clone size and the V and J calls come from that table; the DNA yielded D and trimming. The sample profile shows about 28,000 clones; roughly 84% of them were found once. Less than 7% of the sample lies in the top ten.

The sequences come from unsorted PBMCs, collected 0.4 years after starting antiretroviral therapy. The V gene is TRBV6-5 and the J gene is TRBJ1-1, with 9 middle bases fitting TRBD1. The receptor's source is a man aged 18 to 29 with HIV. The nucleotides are TGTGCCAGCAGTTACGGACAGGGGTATAGCACTGAAGCTTTCTTT. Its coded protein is CASSYGQGYSTEAFF.